The 31 T cell receptor beta chains reported below all come from one sample, sequenced in a study of T cells in Graves' hyperthyroidism and ophthalmopathy. RNA transcripts served as the template for amplifying TCR beta CDR3 regions. Using the HTBI primer set, a first-round RT-PCR was run on the TCR CDR3. Each CDR3 protein is one row after TCRdb ran MiXCR on the multiplex PCR reads. The repertoire holds fewer than 900,000 distinct CDR3 sequences, with under 20% as singletons. Sequenced input: blood. These receptors were obtained from a woman aged 45-65 years with Graves' hyperthyroidism that later progressed to Graves' ophthalmopathy.

This clonotype was picked up many times. V is TRBV9 and J is TRBJ2-5; 8 nucleotides agree with TRBD2. This CDR3 has 14 residues. Germline CDR1 is SGDLS and CDR2 is YYNGEE. V shed 4 bases, J shed 3 bases, and the junction held 5 bases outside the gene matches. CDR3 DNA sequence: TGTGCCAGCAGCTTCGGACTAGCTGAAGAGACCCAGTACTTC. Its translation is CASSFGLAEETQYF.

This clonotype was seen more than once but under ten times. The chain has TRBV12-3 or TRBV12-4 and TRBJ1-6; no reliable D call. The CDR3 has 13 residues. The V end was cut by 6 bases, the J end by 8 bases, with 11 bases between. In nucleotides, the CDR3 is TGTGCCAGCAGCCGGCCCGGGGATTCACCCCTCCACTTT. Protein: CASSRPGDSPLHF.

A few counts support this clonotype. The V call is TRBV7-8, the J call TRBJ2-5, with D unclear. V was pared by 5 bases and J by 4 bases, with 14 bases between. This CDR3 region has 14 residues. Germline CDR1 is SGHVS and CDR2 is FQNEAQ. As DNA, the CDR3 is TGTGCCAGCAGCACAAGAGGCTCCCCAGAGACCCAGTACTTC. It is translated as CASSTRGSPETQYF.

This clonotype occurred a few times. This chain links TRBV20-1 with TRBJ2-1, with D possibly being TRBD2 (5 bases). The CDR3 has 12 residues. Germline-derived CDR1 and CDR2 are DFQATT and SNEGSKA (reference sequence). Trimming removed 6 bases from V and 8 bases from J, with 14 bases in between. As DNA, the CDR3 is TGCAGTGCGAGTCCCGGGGTGGATGAGCAGTTCTTC. This translates into CSASPGVDEQFF.

This clonotype was detected ten times or more. This chain links TRBV2 with TRBJ1-1; TRBD1 matches 10 bases. Germline lookup yields CDR1 SNHLY and CDR2 FYNNEI. The trim removed 7 bases at V and 1 base at J, leaving 3 bases unmatched. This CDR3 contains 14 residues. The CDR3 DNA sequence: TGTGCCAGCACCTGGACAGGGGGGAACACTGAAGCTTTCTTT. This translates into CASTWTGGNTEAFF.

This clonotype was counted a few times. V and J are TRBV2 and TRBJ2-2; D unresolved. Trimming took 4 bases from V and 0 from J, leaving 9 bases between them. CDR3 length equals 15 residues. Germline CDR1 reads SNHLY; CDR2 reads FYNNEI. CDR3: CASSARSTNTGELFF. In nucleotides, the CDR3 is TGTGCCAGCAGTGCCCGATCAACGAACACCGGGGAGCTGTTTTTT. Using reference TRBV2 and TRBJ2-2 for the parts outside the CDR3, the full variable domain is EPEVTQTPSHQVTQMGQEVILRCVPISNHLYFYWYRQILGQKVEFLVSFYNNEISEKSEIFDDQFSVERPDGSNFTLKIRSTKLEDSAMYFCASSARSTNTGELFFGEGSRLTVL.

This clonotype was seen only a few times. The CDR3 sequence is CASSEGADSTQYF. The CDR3 coding sequence is TGTGCCAGCAGTGAAGGGGCAGACAGTACGCAGTATTTT. The rearrangement links TRBV6-1 to TRBJ2-3, with D perhaps TRBD1 (5 bases). The V and J ends lost 1 base and 8 bases respectively, with 10 bases between them. From germline, CDR1 is MNHNS and CDR2 SASEGT. The CDR3 consists of 13 residues.

This clonotype has ten or more counts. The rearrangement joins TRBV6-2 or TRBV6-3 to TRBJ1-5; D is uncertain. V dropped 2 bases and J dropped 5 bases, with 7 bases sitting between them. The CDR3 runs to 13 residues. CDR1 is MNHEY and CDR2 is SVGEGT in the germline V gene. The CDR3 is CASSYAKDQPQHF. The DNA for the CDR3 is TGTGCCAGCAGTTACGCAAAGGATCAGCCCCAGCATTTT.

In this sample, this clonotype turned up many times. The CDR3 DNA sequence: TGTGCCTGGGGGCAAGAAGGAGAGACCCAGTACTTC. Translated: CAWGQEGETQYF. The rearrangement uses TRBV30 and TRBJ2-5; no clear D. Deletions cut 5 bases from V and 4 bases from J, with 11 bases between. The CDR3 is 12 amino acids. Germline values: CDR1 GTSNPN, CDR2 SVGIG (reference sequence).

This clonotype was recorded many times. The rearrangement uses TRBV29-1 and TRBJ1-1; D gene uncertain. The CDR3 runs to 14 residues. The germline V gene has CDR1 SQVTM and CDR2 ANQGSEA. V was clipped by 6 bases and J by 4 bases, with 18 bases between them. CDR3 DNA sequence: TGCAGCGTCCTCCCCTCGGTCCGAGGCACTGAAGCTTTCTTT. It is translated as CSVLPSVRGTEAFF.

V and J are TRBV24-1 and TRBJ1-5; TRBD1 matches at 8 bases. Germline assignment: CDR1 KGHDR and CDR2 SFDVKD. This CDR3 is 18 amino acids long. The V segment lost 1 base and the J segment 3 bases; nucleotides outside the gene matches: 10. The CDR3 here is CATSDFKGQASDNQPQHF. The CDR3 bases are TGTGCCACCAGTGATTTTAAGGGACAGGCCTCTGACAATCAGCCCCAGCATTTT.

The rearrangement uses TRBV6-2 or TRBV6-3 and TRBJ2-2; D ambiguous. The CDR3 is made up of 14 amino acids. Germline CDR1 reads MNHEY; CDR2 reads SVGEGT. The germline V and J ends were trimmed by 5 bases and 3 bases, with 10 bases remaining between them. The CDR3 coding sequence is TGTGCCAGCAGTCAACGTTGGGACACCGGGGAGCTGTTTTTT. As protein: CASSQRWDTGELFF.

The chain is built from TRBV7-9 and TRBJ2-3, with TRBD2 identical over 10 bases. The germline CDR1 and CDR2 sequences are SEHNR and FQNEAQ (reference sequence). The CDR3 is made up of 16 amino acids. Trimming removed 4 bases from V and 5 bases from J; junction bases left unmatched: 9. In DNA form, the CDR3 reads TGTGCCAGCAGCTCGGCTAGCGGGGGTGTAGGAGATACGCAGTATTTT. Encoded protein: CASSSASGGVGDTQYF. Full variable domain (outside the CDR3, taken from reference TRBV7-9 and TRBJ2-3): DTGVSQNPRHKITKRGQNVTFRCDPISEHNRLYWYRQTLGQGPEFLTYFQNEAQLEKSRLLSDRFSAERPKGSFSTLEIQRTEQGDSAMYLCASSSASGGVGDTQYFGPGTRLTVL.

This clonotype came up a few times. The V and J genes are TRBV9 and TRBJ2-1; no clear D gene. V lost 0 bases and J 0 bases, leaving 10 bases between the germline ends. Per the germline V gene, CDR1 is SGDLS and CDR2 is YYNGEE. This CDR3 region has 16 residues. The CDR3 coding sequence is TGTGCCAGCAGCGTAGAACTGGGTTACTCCTACAATGAGCAGTTCTTC. Its translation is CASSVELGYSYNEQFF.

This clonotype was counted ten times or more. The chain joins TRBV20-1 to TRBJ2-7; a possible D gene is TRBD2 (5 bases). Germline CDR1 DFQATT, CDR2 SNEGSKA (reference sequence). With 0 bases removed from V and 0 bases from J, the gap between germline ends came to 15 bases. CDR3 length: 16 residues. Written as DNA, the CDR3 is TGCAGTGCTAGAGACCCAGACGGGAAATTCTCCTACGAGCAGTACTTC. Translation: CSARDPDGKFSYEQYF.

This clonotype was detected a few times. The chain joins TRBV30 to TRBJ2-7; 7 bases match TRBD2. The CDR3 runs to 13 residues. The germline CDR1 and CDR2 sequences are GTSNPN and SVGIG (reference sequence). The CDR3 sequence is CAFTGGPGLEQYF. The CDR3 DNA reads TGTGCTTTCACGGGGGGACCTGGGCTAGAGCAGTACTTC.

The gene calls are TRBV13 and TRBJ2-7, with TRBD1 identical over 9 bases. CDR3 length: 16 residues. The V segment lost 0 bases and the J segment 4 bases; nucleotides outside the gene matches: 7. Germline lookup yields CDR1 PRHDT and CDR2 FYEKMQ (reference sequence). CDR3 region: CASSLGAGTGLYEQYF. As DNA, the CDR3 is TGTGCCAGCAGCTTAGGAGCCGGGACAGGGCTTTACGAGCAGTACTTC. Full variable domain (rest looked up from reference TRBV13 and TRBJ2-7): AAGVIQSPRHLIKEKRETATLKCYPIPRHDTVYWYQQGPGQDPQFLISFYEKMQSDKGSIPDRFSAQQFSDYHSELNMSSLELGDSALYFCASSLGAGTGLYEQYFGPGTRLTVT.

The chain links TRBV27 to TRBJ1-2; 9 bases line up with TRBD1. Trimming cost V 3 bases and J 8 bases; bases outside gene matches: 13. CDR1 and CDR2 from the germline V gene are MNHEY and SMNVEV (reference sequence). The CDR3 totals 16 residues. Written as DNA, the CDR3 is TGTGCCAGCAGTTTCACCCTTCGACAGGGGGTAGGAGGCTACACCTTC. Protein: CASSFTLRQGVGGYTF.

The sample holds a few counts of this clonotype. The CDR3 spells CASSLDQGWGEAFF. The CDR3, as DNA: TGCGCCAGCAGCTTGGACCAGGGCTGGGGTGAAGCTTTCTTT. J is TRBJ1-1 and V is TRBV5-1, with D tentatively TRBD1 (5 bases). Germline loops: CDR1 SGHRS, CDR2 YFSETQ. Trimming cost V 0 bases and J 7 bases, with 13 bases left between them. The CDR3 contains 14 residues.

A note on this clonotype: One base away lies a much larger clone, so this may be a sequencing read error. V usage is TRBV7-2 and J usage is TRBJ2-5, with TRBD2 identical over 9 bases. Trimming took 5 bases from V and 5 from J; bases not matched to a gene: 9. The germline V gene encodes CDR1 SGHTA and CDR2 FQGNSA. CDR3 size: 15 residues. CDR3 region: CASSDASGVWETQYF. DNA of the CDR3: TGTGCCAGCAGCGACGCTAGCGGGGTGTGGGAGACCCAGTACTTC.

The sample holds many counts of this clonotype. The gene calls are TRBV3-1 and TRBJ2-1; D gene unclear. Germline CDR1 and CDR2: LGHDT and YNNKEL (reference sequence). The CDR3 runs to 16 residues. Trimming pared 4 bases from V and 5 bases from J, leaving 18 bases between. The CDR3 DNA is TGTGCCAGCAGCCTTAATGTGGCGACCCCCCACAATGAGCAGTTCTTC. It yields the protein CASSLNVATPHNEQFF.

This clonotype was counted at least ten times. J is TRBJ2-5 and V is TRBV30; weak D call: TRBD2 (6 bases). The V gene's germline CDR1 is GTSNPN and CDR2 SVGIG (reference sequence). V dropped 0 bases and J dropped 3 bases, with 14 bases sitting between them. The CDR3 loop spans 15 amino acids. The CDR3 DNA sequence: TGTGCCTGGAGTGTACTGCGGGGTTTTGAAGAGACCCAGTACTTC. Translating it yields CAWSVLRGFEETQYF. Drawing the rest from reference TRBV30 and TRBJ2-5, the complete variable domain is SQTIHQWPATLVQPVGSPLSLECTVEGTSNPNLYWYRQAAGRGLQLLFYSVGIGQISSEVPQNLSASRPQDRQFILSSKKLLLSDSGFYLCAWSVLRGFEETQYFGPGTRLLVL.

This clonotype came up many times. This chain links TRBV4-1 with TRBJ1-1; 7 bases are shared with TRBD1. Germline V gene data show CDR1 as MGHRA and CDR2 as YSYEKL. The CDR3 contains 17 residues. V lost 4 bases and J lost 0; bases outside the gene matches: 11. The DNA of the CDR3 is TGCGCCAGCAGCCGAGATCCGGGACAGCCCATGAACACTGAAGCTTTCTTT. This translates into CASSRDPGQPMNTEAFF.

The chain employs TRBV6-1 and TRBJ2-3; D gene ambiguous. This CDR3 has 14 amino acids. Trimming left V 5 bases short and J 2 bases short, with 11 bases between. Germline CDR1 and CDR2: MNHNS and SASEGT. The CDR3 nucleotides read TGTGCCAGCAGTCGTACGGCTGCCACAGATACGCAGTATTTT. Translated: CASSRTAATDTQYF.

The sample holds many counts of this clonotype. The rearrangement uses TRBV5-8 and TRBJ2-3; a weak D match, TRBD1 (6 bases). V was trimmed by 5 bases and J by 4 bases, leaving 14 bases between them. The V gene's germline CDR1 is SGHTS and CDR2 YDEGEE. The length of the CDR3 is 14 residues. The CDR3 protein is CASSLMPGADTQYF. In DNA, the CDR3 is TGTGCCAGCAGTTTGATGCCAGGGGCAGATACGCAGTATTTT.

The chain recombines TRBV6-1 with TRBJ2-5; 10 bases are a match to TRBD1. CDR1 and CDR2 (germline): MNHNS, SASEGT. This CDR3 contains 12 residues. V lost 7 bases, J lost 8 bases, and 4 bases stayed unmatched. The DNA of the CDR3 is TGTGCCAGCACCGGGACAGGGGAAACCCAGTACTTC. Its translation is CASTGTGETQYF.

The rearrangement uses TRBV10-3 and TRBJ1-2; the D gene is possibly TRBD1 (6 bases). V lost 4 bases and J 8 bases, leaving 23 bases between the germline ends. Germline CDR1 is ENHRY and CDR2 is SYGVKD. The CDR3 length is 16 residues. The DNA of the CDR3 is TGTGCCATCAGTGGGGAAGGACAGCGAAGGGTTGAAGGCTACACCTTC. This codes for CAISGEGQRRVEGYTF.

This clonotype turned up a few times. The J gene is TRBJ1-2, the V gene TRBV25-1; the D is unclear. The CDR3 length is 17 residues. V lost 4 bases and J lost 0, with 18 bases in between. Germline V lookup: CDR1 MGHDK, CDR2 SYGVNS. The CDR3 loop reads CASSAFEADRANYGYTF. The CDR3 DNA is TGTGCCAGCAGTGCGTTTGAAGCAGACCGGGCTAACTATGGCTACACCTTC.

The rearrangement links TRBV27 to TRBJ1-2; no clear D. CDR1 is MNHEY and CDR2 is SMNVEV in the germline V gene (reference sequence). The CDR3 extends over 14 amino acids. Trimming removed 0 bases at V and 4 bases at J, with 9 bases between. Here the CDR3 reads CASSLSDGSYGYTF. CDR3 nucleotide sequence: TGTGCCAGCAGTTTATCGGACGGCAGCTATGGCTACACCTTC.

This clonotype occurred a few times. This chain links TRBV12-3 or TRBV12-4 with TRBJ2-2; D not resolved. The CDR3 has 16 residues. V was trimmed by 5 bases and J by 4 bases, leaving 17 bases between them. CDR3 DNA sequence: TGTGCCAGCAGTGAAAAGCCGACCTTCGCCACCGGGGAGCTGTTTTTT. Translated: CASSEKPTFATGELFF.

This chain links TRBV2 with TRBJ2-1, with D perhaps TRBD2 (6 bases). Trimming took 1 base from V and 2 from J, leaving 15 bases between them. This CDR3 comprises 17 residues. From germline, CDR1 is SNHLY and CDR2 FYNNEI. CDR3 DNA: TGTGCCAGCAGTGAAGTGGAGCTAGCGCCAACCTACAATGAGCAGTTCTTC. Protein product: CASSEVELAPTYNEQFF.